This is a list of T cell receptor beta chains from one sample in a study of blood T cell repertoires in COVID-19. TCRdb's table, derived via immunoSEQ multiplex PCR, lists solely in-frame clones and lacks some. The sample shows 400,000 to 550,000 clones, around nine tenths of them seen only once. Sequencing was done on a sample of PBMCs or T cells enriched from blood (not recorded which). These TCRs come from a woman under 30 with acute COVID-19. The CDR3 runs from the conserved cysteine through the conserved F or W. Fields, in order: J gene, clone size, V gene, D gene, CDR3 protein, CDR3 DNA. D genes are given only for firm matches. Expanded clones are given a class, and other clones once, few, many or no size at all.

j_gene: TRBJ2-7; abundance: few; v_gene: TRBV1; d_gene: NA; CDR3aa: CTSSQDHGLAGVYEQYF; CDR3nt: TGCACCAGCAGCCAAGATCATGGACTAGCGGGGGTATACGAGCAGTACTTC
j_gene: TRBJ1-1; abundance: NA; v_gene: TRBV7-2; d_gene: TRBD1; CDR3aa: CASSLIQGSTEAFF; CDR3nt: TGTGCCAGCAGTCTGATACAGGGGTCCACTGAAGCTTTCTTT
j_gene: TRBJ1-3; abundance: NA; v_gene: TRBV5-1; d_gene: TRBD1; CDR3aa: CASSLVGQNSGNTIYF; CDR3nt: TGCGCCAGCAGCTTGGTGGGACAGAACTCTGGAAACACCATATATTTT
j_gene: TRBJ2-5; abundance: NA; v_gene: TRBV9; d_gene: TRBD1; CDR3aa: CASSVIETGVAKTQYF; CDR3nt: TGTGCCAGCAGCGTAATTGAGACAGGGGTGGCCAAGACCCAGTACTTC
j_gene: TRBJ1-1; abundance: NA; v_gene: TRBV29-1; d_gene: TRBD1; CDR3aa: CSGKDRETEAFF; CDR3nt: TGCAGCGGGAAGGACAGGGAGACTGAAGCTTTCTTT
j_gene: TRBJ2-3; abundance: NA; v_gene: TRBV10-1; d_gene: TRBD2; CDR3aa: CASSEGGRTSTDTQYF; CDR3nt: TGCGCCAGCAGTGAGGGCGGGAGAACCAGCACAGATACGCAGTATTTT
j_gene: TRBJ1-4; abundance: NA; v_gene: TRBV6-1; d_gene: NA; CDR3aa: CASSDTGIELFF; CDR3nt: TGTGCCAGCAGTGATACAGGGATAGAACTGTTTTTT
j_gene: TRBJ1-5; abundance: NA; v_gene: TRBV3-1/TRBV3-2; d_gene: NA; CDR3aa: CASSQDLGTNQPQHF; CDR3nt: TGTGCCAGCAGCCAAGATCTCGGGACAAATCAGCCCCAGCATTTT
j_gene: TRBJ2-1; abundance: NA; v_gene: TRBV4-3; d_gene: NA; CDR3aa: CASSQGGRDNEQFF; CDR3nt: TGCGCCAGCAGCCAAGGGGGCCGGGACAATGAGCAGTTCTTC
j_gene: TRBJ1-3; abundance: NA; v_gene: TRBV6-5; d_gene: NA; CDR3aa: CASSYSAYGGNTIYF; CDR3nt: TGTGCCAGCAGTTACTCTGCCTACGGTGGAAACACCATATATTTT
j_gene: TRBJ1-2; abundance: NA; v_gene: TRBV19; d_gene: NA; CDR3aa: CASSPPGGDADTYGYTF; CDR3nt: TGTGCCAGTAGTCCTCCGGGGGGGGACGCCGACACCTATGGCTACACCTTC
j_gene: TRBJ1-5; abundance: NA; v_gene: TRBV15; d_gene: NA; CDR3aa: CATSRESYNQPQHF; CDR3nt: TGTGCCACCAGCAGAGAATCTTACAATCAGCCCCAGCATTTT
j_gene: TRBJ1-4; abundance: NA; v_gene: TRBV9; d_gene: NA; CDR3aa: CASRETGATNEKLFF; CDR3nt: TGTGCCAGCAGAGAAACAGGCGCAACTAATGAAAAACTGTTTTTT
j_gene: TRBJ1-2; abundance: NA; v_gene: TRBV28; d_gene: NA; CDR3aa: CASSHDGYYGYTF; CDR3nt: TGTGCCAGCAGCCACGACGGGTACTATGGCTACACCTTC
j_gene: TRBJ1-1; abundance: once; v_gene: TRBV2; d_gene: NA; CDR3aa: CASRKQGRGTEAFF; CDR3nt: TGTGCCAGCAGGAAACAGGGCCGGGGCACTGAAGCTTTCTTT
j_gene: TRBJ1-6; abundance: NA; v_gene: TRBV14; d_gene: NA; CDR3aa: CASSQVALFRDSPLHF; CDR3nt: TGTGCCAGCAGCCAAGTGGCCCTTTTCCGGGATTCACCCCTCCACTTT
j_gene: TRBJ2-5; abundance: NA; v_gene: TRBV7-9; d_gene: TRBD1; CDR3aa: CASSPGTGEETQYF; CDR3nt: TGTGCCAGCAGCCCCGGGACAGGGGAAGAGACCCAGTACTTC
j_gene: TRBJ2-7; abundance: NA; v_gene: TRBV5-5; d_gene: NA; CDR3aa: CASSWTVPYEQYF; CDR3nt: TGTGCCAGCAGCTGGACAGTCCCCTACGAGCAGTACTTC
j_gene: TRBJ2-2; abundance: NA; v_gene: TRBV6-5; d_gene: TRBD2; CDR3aa: CASKRGSRDTGELFF; CDR3nt: TGTGCCAGCAAGCGGGGGAGTCGGGACACCGGGGAGCTGTTTTTT
j_gene: TRBJ1-2; abundance: few; v_gene: TRBV5-1; d_gene: TRBD1; CDR3aa: CASSLATGAGYTF; CDR3nt: TGCGCCAGCAGCTTGGCAACAGGGGCTGGCTACACCTTC
j_gene: TRBJ2-7; abundance: NA; v_gene: TRBV21-1; d_gene: NA; CDR3aa: CASRGAVPYEQYF; CDR3nt: TGTGCCAGCAGAGGGGCGGTGCCCTACGAGCAGTACTTC
j_gene: TRBJ2-3; abundance: few; v_gene: TRBV28; d_gene: NA; CDR3aa: CASSFVRTSTDTQYF; CDR3nt: TGTGCCAGCAGTTTCGTGCGGACTAGCACAGATACGCAGTATTTT
j_gene: TRBJ2-1; abundance: NA; v_gene: TRBV3-1/TRBV3-2; d_gene: TRBD1; CDR3aa: CASSQEGRDRVYNEQFF; CDR3nt: TGTGCCAGCAGCCAAGAGGGTCGGGACAGGGTTTACAATGAGCAGTTCTTC
j_gene: TRBJ2-3; abundance: NA; v_gene: TRBV18; d_gene: TRBD2; CDR3aa: CASSPGLASTDTQYF; CDR3nt: TGTGCCAGCTCACCGGGACTAGCGAGCACAGATACGCAGTATTTT
j_gene: TRBJ1-4; abundance: NA; v_gene: TRBV3-1/TRBV3-2; d_gene: TRBD1; CDR3aa: CASSQDTDRGDEKLFF; CDR3nt: TGTGCCAGCAGCCAAGATACGGACAGGGGGGATGAAAAACTGTTTTTT
j_gene: TRBJ2-1; abundance: few; v_gene: TRBV10-2; d_gene: TRBD2; CDR3aa: CASSDLRLAGRSSYNEQFF; CDR3nt: TGCGCCAGCAGTGACCTCCGGCTAGCGGGGAGGAGCTCCTACAATGAGCAGTTCTTC
j_gene: TRBJ1-2; abundance: NA; v_gene: TRBV27; d_gene: TRBD1; CDR3aa: CASSSGQGSYGYTF; CDR3nt: TGTGCCAGCAGTTCAGGACAGGGGAGCTATGGCTACACCTTC
j_gene: TRBJ2-3; abundance: NA; v_gene: TRBV2; d_gene: TRBD2; CDR3aa: CASSDPTSGGLSTDTQYF; CDR3nt: TGTGCCAGCAGTGATCCGACTAGCGGGGGGCTTAGCACAGATACGCAGTATTTT
j_gene: TRBJ1-1; abundance: once; v_gene: TRBV7-3; d_gene: TRBD1; CDR3aa: CASSSDRGFPEAFF; CDR3nt: TGTGCCAGCAGCTCGGACAGGGGATTCCCTGAAGCTTTCTTT
j_gene: TRBJ1-1; abundance: once; v_gene: TRBV4-3; d_gene: NA; CDR3aa: CASSNQKGTEAFF; CDR3nt: TGCGCCAGCAGCAATCAGAAGGGGACTGAAGCTTTCTTT
j_gene: TRBJ2-3; abundance: NA; v_gene: TRBV7-2; d_gene: NA; CDR3aa: CASSLAPRGTDTQYF; CDR3nt: TGTGCCAGCAGCTTAGCGCCTAGGGGAACAGATACGCAGTATTTT
j_gene: TRBJ1-1; abundance: NA; v_gene: TRBV5-5; d_gene: NA; CDR3aa: CASKRGSLRNTEAFF; CDR3nt: TGTGCCAGCAAAAGGGGGTCCCTGAGGAACACTGAAGCTTTCTTT
j_gene: TRBJ2-3; abundance: NA; v_gene: TRBV18; d_gene: TRBD2; CDR3aa: CASSPLRGAGGPQDTQYF; CDR3nt: TGTGCCAGCTCACCACTCCGAGGGGCGGGAGGGCCTCAAGATACGCAGTATTTT
j_gene: TRBJ1-5; abundance: NA; v_gene: TRBV4-1; d_gene: NA; CDR3aa: CASSQQIKEDSNQPQHF; CDR3nt: TGCGCCAGCAGCCAACAGATCAAGGAGGATAGCAATCAGCCCCAGCATTTT
j_gene: TRBJ2-7; abundance: NA; v_gene: TRBV5-8; d_gene: NA; CDR3aa: CASSLDGKDYEQYF; CDR3nt: TGTGCCAGCAGCTTGGACGGGAAAGACTACGAGCAGTACTTC